This T cell receptor (beta chain) was sequenced during a study of cytomegalovirus exposure and HLA in healthy donors (dated by TCRdb to 2017 to 2019). Turning to the overall study: According to an earlier analysis of a few hundred of the donors, about 170 million T cells yielded 90 million to 140 million unique TCR beta sequences and approximately 300 Gb of sequence data. In a later genetic analysis, genome-wide SNP genotypes for about three fifths of the 666 donors were used, and that subset was treated as a discovery cohort. To predict cytomegalovirus infection status, the study brought together high-throughput TCR immunosequencing, statistical association of individual TCRs with disease status, and machine learning. A later analysis re-examined previously published TCR beta repertoires from about 700 donors and added high-resolution HLA genotyping to investigate patterns of TCR occurrence. On average, approximately 250,000 unique TCR beta nucleotide sequences were sequenced per donor among a few hundred genotyped donors of the cohort, with approximately 18% of those sequences being non-productive. Approximately 310 gigabases of sequencing data and around 90 million unique TCR sequences made up an early release that covered over 550 HLA-typed donors. The aim of the study was to test whether cataloging public T cell receptors could identify signatures of past pathogen exposure. Class I and class II HLA loci were covered by the typing at four-digit resolution. Donor age, sex, ethnicity and CMV serostatus were compiled alongside the repertoire data. Along with the approximately 650-subject first cohort, a separate validation cohort of around 110 different subjects was used. The genetic ancestry cluster associated with self-reported Caucasian donors included over 65% of the approximately 410 genotyped donors. Every repertoire in the discovery cohort had been generated on one and the same sequencing platform. Four to six DR-DQ haplotypes were handled as single units for association and clustering, since linkage in the cohort was strong. The number of typed donors differed by locus: roughly 629-630 for A, B, C, DRB1 and DQB1; approximately 520 for DQA1; around 610 for DPA1; and 400 to 480 for DPB1. An earlier analysis of roughly 600 of the donors used high-throughput TCR beta sequencing to judge whether each TCR beta V gene segment behaved as functional or pseudogenic. The study profiled the T cell repertoires of hundreds of subjects by immunosequencing and related them to cytomegalovirus serostatus. Rather than using new phenotypic data, the later analysis identified candidate immune exposures from TCR beta sequences and from how often those sequences occurred across donors.

In the case of this clone: The target of this receptor is not known. No base quality values were provided; no much bigger clone lies one nucleotide off.

There are 15 amino acids in the CDR3, from cysteine to phenylalanine inclusive. Only the CDR3 portion is preserved as DNA: 45 bases, with reading frame beginning at the first base. The V and J ends are trimmed by 3 bases and 4 bases, leaving 15 bases between them. According to the germline V gene, CDR1 reads SGHTA and CDR2 reads FQGNSA. The library was generated by the immunoSEQ multiplex PCR assay. For the multiplex PCR, a mixture combining 60 forward primers for TCR Vbeta segments and 13 reverse primers for TCR Jbeta segments was used. The CDR3 region of rearranged TCR beta genes was amplified from genomic DNA by a multiplex PCR assay. On the Illumina HiSeq System, the amplified TCR beta libraries were sequenced as 87-base-pair reads. Per the source publication's procedure: A later analysis counted tens of millions of unique TCR beta chains across the 650 to 800 repertoires, and some 11 million of these chains were shared by at least two donors. Raw reads were error-corrected and collapsed into unique sequences with a nearest-neighbor algorithm that merged closely related sequences to remove PCR and sequencing errors. CDR3 sequences were aligned to IMGT reference sequences to assign V, D and J gene segments. For a sequence to be retained, at least a six-nucleotide match to both a V gene segment and a J gene segment was required. Rearrangements were classified as productive when the CDR3 lacked stop codons and remained in frame with V and J, and all other rearrangements were classified as non-productive. CDR3 was defined according to IMGT convention as the region running from the second conserved V-encoded cysteine to the conserved J-encoded phenylalanine. The earlier analysis of about 570 of the donors excluded any sequence lacking an unambiguous match to a single V gene segment. In an earlier analysis of more than 500 of the donors, a V segment was called functional when productive rearrangements were above 56.7%, and segregating when the standard deviation between donors exceeded 5%. A statistical classification framework was built for diagnosing cytomegalovirus status from the catalog of TCR beta chain sequences. In a later analysis, V and J genes were assigned by comparing TCR nucleotide sequences against IMGT/GENE-DB human TR gene sequences. The TCRdist pipeline was used in a later analysis to assign CDR3 sequences and most-parsimonious VDJ recombination scenarios. In a later analysis, each TCR beta chain was defined by its CDR3 amino acid sequence together with its V-gene family, and reads lacking a unique V-gene family were excluded. As a way to deal with suspected cross-contamination and a sequencing artifact, a later analysis dropped more than 500 nucleotide sequences that were highly shared and had low generation probability. A later analysis calculated a clonal expansion index for each public chain from normalized within-repertoire ranks of inferred template counts. In a later analysis, generation probabilities were computed with a VDJ recombination model fitted to out-of-frame rearrangements, and the resulting probabilities were checked against IGoR. Hypergeometric tests were used in a later analysis to score TCR-TCR, TCR-HLA and TCR-CMV co-occurrence, with a repertoire-size bias correction applied to the TCR pairs. False discovery rates were estimated in a later analysis by permuting HLA or CMV assignments 20 times. In a later analysis, co-occurring TCRs were grouped with DBSCAN, and TCRdist sequence similarity was added when clustering was performed within HLA-allele-positive subsets. Co-occurrence clustering excluded repertoires with fewer than 30,000 or more than 120,000 public chains, plus five with anomalous nucleotide sharing. As stored in TCRdb, this immuneACCESS dataset retains in-frame rearrangements with V and J assigned. A fraction of the clones does not appear; measured against another copy, unresolved V genes explain less than half of the discrepancy, and the remainder lacks a known reason. V and J calls and clone size are given by that table; D and trimming were obtained from the DNA. Within this sample are over 150,000 clones, with less than 85% of them counted one time only. The ten top clones hold 0.65% of the sample.

The cohort was made up of approximately 670 healthy bone marrow donors. All cohort members were sampled while nominally healthy, although unrecorded immune exposures were likely present. The donor tested CMV seronegative and was one of the 352 seronegative cohort members. A peripheral blood sample was provided by each donor, and peripheral blood mononuclear cells were used for TCR beta sequencing. Genomic DNA was extracted from the blood cell samples with the Qiagen DNeasy Blood Extraction Kit. General conclusions and limits of the study: In vitro tests confirmed that a few of the cytomegalovirus-associated TCR beta chains recognize cytomegalovirus antigens. Because HLA typing was missing for some donors at each locus, association tests included only the typed subset. The sequencing pipeline was judged likely to have produced a cluster of highly shared sequence variants as a technical artifact. A later analysis reported that several top co-occurrence clusters appeared linked to parvovirus B19, influenza, CMV and Epstein-Barr virus. In a later analysis, TCR association rates were found to vary across HLA loci, with the most associated TCRs seen for DRB1 alleles and the fewest for HLA-C alleles. A later genetic analysis reported fewer N-insertions in productive TCRs among donors in an Asian-associated ancestry cluster than the approximately 670-donor mean. According to the authors, the approach could potentially be generalized to other disease states and immunological phenotypes. Assigning TCR associations to individual alleles was difficult when HLA alleles, especially DR and DQ, strongly co-occurred. Cytomegalovirus status was reported to be diagnosed by the classifier with high specificity and sensitivity in both the original and validation cohorts. In a later analysis, around 15,000 TCR beta sequences were associated with specific HLA alleles at a false discovery rate of 0.05. The cohort was sequenced for TCR beta chains only, and without alpha or paired-chain data the features that could be detected were limited. Broadly in line with IMGT annotations, most TCR beta V segments showed up in productive rearrangements about 87% or about 30% of the time in an earlier analysis of under 700 of the donors. A further reported finding was that TCR beta sequences accurately predicted the HLA-A and HLA-B alleles for most subjects in the first cohort. The study listed 164 TCR beta chains as associated with cytomegalovirus. Because counts were too low, about 15 rarely observed V segments, including chromosome 9 orphons, were left out of the earlier analysis of 587 of the donors. V-gene and J-gene trimming of TCR beta chains was associated with a missense DCLRE1C variant in a later genetic analysis, and the association was replicated in an independent cohort. In a later analysis, most CMV-associated TCR beta chains were found to appear HLA-restricted, with HLA associations seemingly driven largely by CMV exposure. The 87-base-pair reads could not distinguish some IMGT-functional V segments, including TRBV6-2 and TRBV6-3, so those segments were excluded. Correlated functional status among segregating V segments might be attributable to linkage disequilibrium, but an unknown experimental factor could not be ruled out. Across donors, most TCR sequences were observed very rarely, whereas some public TCRs were present in many individuals. In a later analysis, HLA-associated TCR beta chains showed more clonal expansion and lower generation probabilities than non-associated chains that were equally common. The presence/absence analyses assumed that sequencing depth was roughly uniform across donors, and that assumption may not be true. Immune exposure information for the cohort was limited to CMV serostatus.

The chain couples TRBV7-2 to TRBJ1-2; a tentative D match to TRBD1 spans 5 bases. The sequence came from a boy younger than 18 in good health and CMV-seronegative. Sequencing was done on a sample of PBMCs. At the DNA level, the sequence is TGTGCCAGCAGCTTGAGGACAAGTTCCCCCTATGGCTACACCTTC. Its translation reads: CASSLRTSSPYGYTF.